The T cell receptor (beta chain) under discussion was sequenced for a study of blood T cell repertoires in COVID-19 (dated by TCRdb to the early 2020s). About the study as a whole: Samples from collaborators originated in the United States, Italy and Spain and spanned both the acute and convalescent phases of COVID-19. The samples were drawn from the first 160 participants of the ongoing ImmuneRACE study and from 1,254 subjects provided by 6 global collaborators. The repertoires were made available in a free public database intended to serve as a resource for research on the immune response to SARS-CoV-2. Sample metadata almost always included a de-identified subject ID, COVID-19 status, age in years and sex. The prospective study material was composed of cDNA or gDNA derived from T cells, B-cell-depleted T cells, or PBMCs. Subjects who had been exposed to COVID-19, were actively infected with it, or had recovered from it provided the deeply sampled blood TCRbeta repertoires that made up the dataset. Where available, HLA class I and class II types were obtained from metadata supplied by the sample provider rather than from assay-based typing.

This clone has just one count. The clone's antigen remains unknown. Base qualities are missing; no much larger clone stands one base away. General findings and caveats noted by the study authors: How much clinical and demographic metadata was included differed by source and by participant, and the metadata was provided uncurated.

In the prospective study, participants were about 18 to 89 years old, resided in 24 geographic areas of the United States, and were enrolled through a virtual design. In the prospective study, cohorts were assigned on the basis of participant-reported clinical history obtained from a screening survey and a study questionnaire. A participant counted as exposed if, within 2 weeks of entering the study, that participant had been in contact with someone who had a PCR-confirmed or clinician-diagnosed COVID-19 case. In the prospective study, mobile phlebotomists collected whole blood, serum and a nasopharyngeal or oropharyngeal swab from each participant. Prospective study participants could optionally give additional blood draws and questionnaires over an approximately 2-month period. Prospective study blood samples were shipped either frozen or at room temperature before DNA extraction. The germline V gene (reference sequence) yields PRHDT for CDR1 and FYEKMQ for CDR2. A distance of 15 bases separates the germline ends of V and J, which lose 7 bases and 3 bases respectively. Reading from cysteine to phenylalanine, the CDR3 counts 14 amino acids. Just the 42-base CDR3 DNA is kept, in frame starting at base 1.

TCRbeta CDR3 regions were amplified from genomic DNA using the immunoSEQ Assay, a bias-controlled multiplex PCR. The paper's data handling went like this. The number of nucleated cells in each sample was estimated from the amplification of reference gene primers within the assay. To quantify the absolute abundance of each unique TCRbeta CDR3 rearrangement, sequence reads were collapsed and filtered. For each sample, productive Simpson clonality was calculated by taking the square root of Simpson's diversity index across productive rearrangements. TCRdb took over this immuneACCESS table, retaining in-frame rearrangements with V and J assigned. Such tables are incomplete; in checked studies, under half of the missing clones stem from an unresolved V gene, and the remainder is unexplained. V and J calls and clone size come straight from that table; D and trimming were deduced from the DNA. This sample comprises 200,000 to 250,000 clones, roughly 80% of them detected only once. The ten largest clonotypes hold about 4.6% of the sample.

The sequence came from a woman aged 45 to 65 who had been exposed to COVID-19. The sequencing input was PBMCs or T cells enriched from blood (not recorded which). The chain links TRBV13 with TRBJ1-2; 6 matching bases give a weak D call of TRBD1. The CDR3 is CASTYRGSHYGYTF. The DNA sequence is given as TGTGCCAGCACCTATAGGGGGTCTCACTATGGCTACACCTTC.